This is a list of T cell receptor beta chains from one sample in a study of T-cell memory formation after mild COVID-19. TCRdb reanalysed the 5' RACE reads using MiXCR and keeps one entry per CDR3 protein. The profile shows 180,000 or so distinct CDR3 sequences, roughly 10% of them singletons. The sequenced sample was PBMCs or a T cell subset sorted from them (not recorded which). These receptors were taken from a young man who had mild COVID-19 (a few samples of this study predate the infection). Cell type and time point are not known. CDR3s include the opening cysteine and the closing phenylalanine or tryptophan.

j_call	v_call	cdr3_aa
TRBJ2-1	TRBV29-1	CSVEDNQNEQFF
TRBJ2-1	TRBV5-1	CASRVQGSSYNEQFF
TRBJ1-2	TRBV7-2	CASSPRTVANYGYTF
TRBJ1-4	TRBV5-5	CASSLPQGNEKLFF
TRBJ1-5	TRBV11-2	CASSFQGAQPQHF
TRBJ2-5	TRBV20-1	CSARSLAGGETQYF
TRBJ1-2	TRBV4-1	CASSPPPFRGRNGYTF
TRBJ1-1	TRBV28	CASSRQAEAFF
TRBJ2-5	TRBV11-3	CASSQGQGPQETQYF
TRBJ2-4	TRBV20-1	CSAKLAKGKNIQYF
TRBJ2-7	TRBV3-1	CASSQGLAGVGYEQYF
TRBJ2-3	TRBV2	CASLSTDTQYF
TRBJ2-7	TRBV3-1	CASSQERRDYEQYF
TRBJ2-1	TRBV20-1	CSARGMAWNEQFF
TRBJ2-5	TRBV4-1	CASSQGSLRGGQETQYF
TRBJ2-4	TRBV20-1	CSARKLAGGKNIQYF
TRBJ1-1	TRBV7-9	CASSLVGQGVINTEAFF
TRBJ2-7	TRBV11-1	CASSHLDPRAAYEQYF
TRBJ1-5	TRBV18	CASSSGTQPQHF
TRBJ2-1	TRBV7-3	CASSPQGDYNEQFF
TRBJ2-5	TRBV4-1	CASSLRTSGGQETQYF
TRBJ1-4	TRBV7-8	CASSLGDSNEKLFF
TRBJ2-4	TRBV3-1	CASSQLLRDRVLGLAKNIQYF
TRBJ1-3	TRBV12-3/TRBV12-4	CASGLRAGNTIYF
TRBJ2-2	TRBV11-3	CASSLWGSVTGELFF
TRBJ2-3	TRBV7-6	CASSLVPGGGGTDTQYF
TRBJ1-4	TRBV5-1	CASSLPGLGEKLFF
TRBJ1-1	TRBV25-1	CASEPTGYTEAFF
TRBJ2-5	TRBV10-3	CAISDRVYQETQYF
TRBJ1-2	TRBV11-3	CASSSGPEHGYTF
TRBJ1-4	TRBV18	CASLYGPNEKLFF
TRBJ2-2	TRBV6-6	CASSTKKGDVGELFF
TRBJ1-5	TRBV29-1	CSVLLQGINSNQPQHF
TRBJ2-2	TRBV7-3	CASSFYPGELFF
TRBJ1-5	TRBV6-5	CATRAVINQPQHF
TRBJ2-3	TRBV12-3/TRBV12-4	CASSLALAGARADTQYF
TRBJ1-1	TRBV5-1	CASRDGFTEAFF
TRBJ2-5	TRBV5-1	CASSALMTGLPSETQYF
TRBJ2-1	TRBV5-1	CASSLGMGGTVYEQFF
TRBJ1-2	TRBV7-3	CASSSQAGTGRGYTF